This T cell receptor (beta chain) was sequenced in a study of T cells after yellow fever vaccination. TCRdb reprocessed the 5' RACE reads via MiXCR and lists one record per CDR3 protein. The sample has hundreds of thousands of distinct CDR3 sequences, about a fifth seen once. Findings and caveats of the study: It was a weaker secondary response, yet one that peaked faster, at day 5 versus 15. Post-booster reappearance was seen for most primary-vaccination clones (about 96% CD4, around 88% CD8). Abundant bulk-derived clonotypes could contaminate FACS-sorted repertoires. Some clonotypes, a small share, were shared between CD4 and CD8 compartments.

This clonotype was recorded a few times. No antigen is known for it. CDR1 MNHEY and CDR2 SMNVEV come from the germline V gene (reference sequence). The CDR3 extends over 16 amino acids. V was pared by 2 bases and J by 0 bases, with 14 bases between. Here the sequenced sample was PBMCs, taken 15 days after the yellow fever booster vaccination. The chain employs TRBV27 and TRBJ2-7, with a tentative D call TRBD1 (6 bases). The sequence was collected from a man under 40 who received the YFV17D yellow fever vaccine. CDR3 amino acids: CASSLDYGTPSYEQYF. The CDR3 DNA follows: TGTGCCAGCAGTTTAGATTACGGGACACCCTCCTACGAGCAGTACTTC.